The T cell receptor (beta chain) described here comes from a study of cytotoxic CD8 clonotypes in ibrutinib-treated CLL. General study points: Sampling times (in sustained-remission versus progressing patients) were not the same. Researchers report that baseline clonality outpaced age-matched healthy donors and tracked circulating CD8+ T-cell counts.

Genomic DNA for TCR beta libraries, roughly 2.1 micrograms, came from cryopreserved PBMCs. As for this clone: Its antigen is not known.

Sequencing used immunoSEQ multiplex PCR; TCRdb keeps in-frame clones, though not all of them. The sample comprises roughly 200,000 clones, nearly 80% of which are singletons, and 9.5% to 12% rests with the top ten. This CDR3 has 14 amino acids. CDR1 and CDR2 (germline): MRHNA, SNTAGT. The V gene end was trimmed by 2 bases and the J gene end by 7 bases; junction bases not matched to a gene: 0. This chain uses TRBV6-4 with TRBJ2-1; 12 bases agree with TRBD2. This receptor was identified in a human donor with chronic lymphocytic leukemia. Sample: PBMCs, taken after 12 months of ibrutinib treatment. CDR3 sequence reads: CASSDGLAGNEQFF. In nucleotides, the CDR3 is TGTGCCAGCAGTGACGGACTAGCGGGGAATGAGCAGTTCTTC.